The 8 T cell receptor beta chains below come from one sample, sequenced in a study of control samples from healthy donors and cancer patients. Method: immunoSEQ multiplex PCR; TCRdb's copy keeps in-frame clones and lacks some. The sample contains fewer than 250,000 clones, roughly nine tenths of which appear only once. Input material: blood. These receptors were obtained from a man aged 25 to 40 in good health.

The rearrangement uses TRBV5-4 and TRBJ2-3; 8 bases are a match to TRBD2. The germline CDR1 and CDR2 sequences are SGHNT and YYREEE (reference sequence). V gave up 0 bases and J gave up 4 bases; unmatched junction bases: 4. This CDR3 has 15 residues. The CDR3 nucleotides are TGTGCCAGCAGCTTGGGAGCGGGGGTCTCAGATACGCAGTATTTT. Its translation: CASSLGAGVSDTQYF.

Only one count was recorded for this clone. V usage is TRBV5-1 and J usage is TRBJ1-6; D gene ambiguous. Germline CDR1 SGHRS, CDR2 YFSETQ. CDR3 length: 16 residues. The V end lost 2 bases, the J end lost 0 bases, and 9 bases lay between the germline ends. CDR3 amino acids: CASSFQKSSYNSPLHF. CDR3 nucleotide sequence: TGCGCCAGCAGCTTCCAAAAGAGCTCCTATAATTCACCCCTCCACTTT.

V is TRBV9 and J is TRBJ1-4, with D unresolved. Germline V CDR1 and CDR2: SGDLS, YYNGEE. The CDR3 contains 14 residues. The germline V and J ends were trimmed by 1 base and 6 bases, with 10 bases remaining between them. The CDR3 is CASSVHSVHEKLFF. CDR3 in DNA: TGTGCCAGCAGCGTACACAGTGTGCATGAAAAACTGTTTTTT.

This clone was seen once. This chain connects TRBV3-1 (or the pseudogene TRBV3-2) to TRBJ1-2; TRBD1 matches 12 bases. Germline assignment: CDR1 LGHDT and CDR2 YNNKEL (reference sequence). The CDR3 loop spans 14 amino acids. Trimming cost V 3 bases and J 5 bases; bases outside gene matches: 1. The chain's CDR3 is CASSQGQGAYGYTF. CDR3 nucleotide sequence: TGTGCCAGCAGCCAGGGACAGGGGGCTTATGGCTACACCTTC.

In regard to this clone: Other nucleotide sequences in the sample specify the same CDR3. V gene TRBV5-1 combines with J gene TRBJ1-1, with a possible D match to TRBD1 (5 bases). V lost 7 bases and J 2 bases, leaving 12 bases between the germline ends. Germline V gene data show CDR1 as SGHRS and CDR2 as YFSETQ. There are 13 residues in the CDR3. Here the CDR3 DNA reads TGCGCCAGCCGGATTCAGGGAAACACTGAAGCTTTCTTT. This sequence encodes CASRIQGNTEAFF. The full variable domain, rest sourced from reference TRBV5-1 and TRBJ1-1, is KAGVTQTPRYLIKTRGQQVTLSCSPISGHRSVSWYQQTPGQGLQFLFEYFSETQRNKGNFPGRFSGRQFSNSRSEMNVSTLELGDSALYLCASRIQGNTEAFFGQGTRLTVV.

This clone was found once. The rearrangement links TRBV27 to TRBJ1-6, with D possibly matching TRBD1 (5 bases). Per germline, CDR1 MNHEY and CDR2 SMNVEV (reference sequence). V lost 5 bases to trimming and J lost 7 bases, with 9 bases between them. The CDR3 covers 13 residues. CDR3: CASSTRENSPLHF. CDR3 sequence (DNA): TGTGCCAGCAGTACCAGGGAGAATTCACCCCTCCACTTT.

The gene calls are TRBV5-1 and TRBJ2-3; 7 bases map to TRBD2. CDR1 SGHRS and CDR2 YFSETQ come from the germline V gene. The CDR3 extends over 16 amino acids. V lost 3 bases and J lost 0; bases outside the gene matches: 7. CDR3 residues: CASSSRGGGSTDTQYF. In nucleotides, the CDR3 is TGCGCCAGCAGCTCGCGGGGCGGGGGAAGCACAGATACGCAGTATTTT.

This sequence joins TRBV7-3 and TRBJ2-7; 9 bases align to TRBD1. This CDR3 contains 14 residues. V trimming: 5 bases; J trimming: 3 bases; junction bases outside the gene matches: 5. The germline CDR1 and CDR2 sequences are SGHTA and FQGTGA. CDR3 protein: CASSKGQGGYEQYF. The CDR3 DNA is TGTGCCAGCAGCAAGGGACAGGGAGGCTACGAGCAGTACTTC. Combining the CDR3 with reference TRBV7-3 and TRBJ2-7 gives the whole variable domain GAGVSQTPSNKVTEKGKYVELRCDPISGHTALYWYRQSLGQGPEFLIYFQGTGAADDSGLPNDRFFAVRPEGSVSTLKIQRTERGDSAVYLCASSKGQGGYEQYFGPGTRLTVT.